One and the same sample provided the 22 T cell receptor beta chains below, sequenced in a study of blood T cell repertoires in COVID-19. Measured with immunoSEQ multiplex PCR; TCRdb has only the in-frame clones, and not every one. The profile shows around 94,000 clones, around 81% of them singletons. The sequenced sample consisted of peripheral blood. The receptors were sampled from a man aged 55-75 years with acute or convalescent COVID-19.

This sequence joins TRBV15 and TRBJ2-2; D may be TRBD1 (6 bases). The length of the CDR3 is 14 residues. Germline CDR1 and CDR2: LNHNV and YYDKDF (reference sequence). With 9 bases removed from V and 3 bases from J, the gap between germline ends came to 14 bases. CDR3 sequence: CATSTGKDTGELFF. The DNA for the CDR3 is TGTGCCACGAGTACAGGGAAAGACACCGGGGAGCTGTTTTTT.

The chain has TRBV6-6 and TRBJ2-5, with TRBD1 matching 9 bases. The CDR3 extends over 16 amino acids. V shed 5 bases, J shed 1 base, and the junction held 8 bases outside the gene matches. Germline values: CDR1 MNHNY, CDR2 SVGAGI (reference sequence). CDR3: CASSRTPGQGQETQYF. Here the CDR3 DNA reads TGTGCCAGCAGTCGAACACCGGGACAGGGCCAAGAGACCCAGTACTTC.

The V and J genes are TRBV30 and TRBJ2-7, with 9 bases identical to TRBD1. V lost 3 bases and J lost 0; bases outside the gene matches: 6. CDR3 size: 15 residues. Germline assignment: CDR1 GTSNPN and CDR2 SVGIG (reference sequence). In nucleotides, the CDR3 is TGTGCCTGGAGCGGTGGACAGGGGAGCTCCTACGAGCAGTACTTC. It specifies CAWSGGQGSSYEQYF.

The V and J genes are TRBV30 and TRBJ1-6; D is undetermined. Germline lookup yields CDR1 GTSNPN and CDR2 SVGIG (reference sequence). Trimming took 0 bases from V and 0 from J, leaving 9 bases between them. CDR3 length: 16 amino acids. The chain's CDR3 is CAWSVPGSSYNSPLHF. The CDR3, as DNA: TGTGCCTGGAGTGTGCCGGGGAGCTCCTATAATTCACCCCTCCACTTT.

The rearrangement links TRBV5-6 to TRBJ2-3; the match to TRBD2 covers 10 bases. This CDR3 is built from 15 residues. V lost 4 bases and J lost 1; bases outside the gene matches: 3. Per germline, CDR1 SGHDT and CDR2 YYEEEE. Here the CDR3 DNA reads TGTGCCAGCAGCGACGGACTAGCGGGCACAGATACGCAGTATTTT. It specifies CASSDGLAGTDTQYF.

This clone showed up just once. The CDR3 is CASSDTNRGHGYTF. CDR3 DNA sequence: TGTGCCAGCAGTGATACGAACAGGGGGCATGGCTACACCTTC. The rearrangement joins TRBV6-1 to TRBJ1-2; 9 bases agree with TRBD1. The length of the CDR3 is 14 residues. V shed 3 bases and J 6 bases; nucleotides not matched to a gene: 5. Per the germline V gene, CDR1 is MNHNS and CDR2 is SASEGT.

The chain combines TRBV2 with TRBJ2-1, with 11 bases matching TRBD2. This CDR3 has 18 residues. CDR1 and CDR2 (germline): SNHLY, FYNNEI. The V gene end was trimmed by 4 bases and the J gene end by 0 bases; junction bases not matched to a gene: 8. CDR3: CASSGLAGLTSSYNEQFF. CDR3 nucleotides: TGTGCCAGCAGTGGACTAGCGGGGCTCACGAGCTCCTACAATGAGCAGTTCTTC.

A single count supports this clone. V gene TRBV29-1 combines with J gene TRBJ1-3; no reliable D call. Germline CDR1 reads SQVTM; CDR2 reads ANQGSEA. The V and J ends lost 4 bases and 0 bases respectively, with 7 bases between them. This CDR3 region has 13 residues. The DNA of the CDR3 is TGCAGCGTTGCGTCTTCCTCTGGAAACACCATATATTTT. Amino acid sequence: CSVASSSGNTIYF.

The chain carries TRBV7-9 and TRBJ2-1; 7 bases line up with TRBD2. The length of the CDR3 is 16 residues. In germline, CDR1 is SEHNR, CDR2 FQNEAQ (reference sequence). V lost 5 bases and J lost 2; bases outside the gene matches: 9. CDR3 nucleotide sequence: TGTGCCAGCAGCCCCCCCGTGAGCGGGGCCTACAATGAGCAGTTCTTC. Its translation is CASSPPVSGAYNEQFF.

The chain uses TRBV7-3 and TRBJ2-3; D perhaps matches TRBD2 (5 bases). Germline values: CDR1 SGHTA, CDR2 FQGTGA. V lost 4 bases, J lost 3 bases, and 14 bases lay in between. This CDR3 is 15 amino acids long. The CDR3, as DNA: TGTGCCAGCAGCTCACCGGAGCGAGGGACAGATACGCAGTATTTT. Amino acids: CASSSPERGTDTQYF.

V usage is TRBV14 and J usage is TRBJ1-1, with 7 nucleotides matching TRBD1. The CDR3 extends over 15 amino acids. Germline trimming cut 1 base from V and 1 base from J; bases unmatched to any gene: 3. Germline V gene data show CDR1 as SGHDN and CDR2 as FVKESK. Written as DNA, the CDR3 is TGTGCCAGCAGCCAAGGACAGGGTAGGAACACTGAAGCTTTCTTT. This gives the protein CASSQGQGRNTEAFF.

The chain uses TRBV29-1 and TRBJ2-2; 10 nucleotides line up with TRBD1. CDR1 SQVTM and CDR2 ANQGSEA come from the germline V gene. The CDR3 runs to 16 residues. V shed 7 bases, J shed 1 base, and the junction held 9 bases outside the gene matches. CDR3 sequence: CSALWGQGLNTGELFF. The CDR3 DNA reads TGCAGCGCCCTCTGGGGACAGGGGCTGAACACCGGGGAGCTGTTTTTT.

The chain combines TRBV29-1 with TRBJ2-2; TRBD1 aligns across 8 bases. Per germline, CDR1 SQVTM and CDR2 ANQGSEA. CDR3 length equals 14 residues. The V gene end was trimmed by 7 bases and the J gene end by 2 bases; junction bases not matched to a gene: 6. The CDR3 loop reads CSGSRGLNTGELFF. The CDR3 nucleotides read TGCAGCGGCTCCAGGGGGCTCAACACCGGGGAGCTGTTTTTT.

This clone was seen only once. CDR3 DNA sequence: TGTGCCAGCAGCCCCGGGGGTCAGCCCCAGCATTTT. It encodes CASSPGGQPQHF. V and J are TRBV5-5 and TRBJ1-5, with a tentative D call TRBD1 (5 bases). The germline V gene has CDR1 SGHKS and CDR2 YYEKEE (reference sequence). This CDR3 contains 12 residues. The ends were cut back, 4 bases at V and 6 bases at J, with 8 bases in the middle.

This clone was observed a handful of times. The CDR3 nucleotides are TGTGCCAGCAGCTTAGCGCTTGGAGGGGTATATGGCTACACCTTC. Translation gives CASSLALGGVYGYTF. The chain has TRBV7-2 and TRBJ1-2, with TRBD1 as a possible D gene (5 bases). Germline values: CDR1 SGHTA, CDR2 FQGNSA. V was trimmed by 0 bases and J by 5 bases, leaving 13 bases between them. The CDR3 contains 15 residues.

The chain is built from TRBV5-4 and TRBJ2-1, with D perhaps TRBD2 (6 bases). V shed 0 bases and J shed 5 bases, with 12 bases lying between them. Germline V lookup: CDR1 SGHNT, CDR2 YYREEE (reference sequence). CDR3 length: 15 residues. The CDR3 sequence is CASSLAMGLHNEQFF. Written as DNA, the CDR3 is TGTGCCAGCAGCTTGGCCATGGGACTCCACAATGAGCAGTTCTTC.

The CDR3 spells CASSRTGGGTEAFF. The CDR3 nucleotides are TGTGCCAGCAGTCGGACAGGGGGCGGAACTGAAGCTTTCTTT. The gene calls are TRBV7-2 and TRBJ1-1; TRBD1 matches 11 bases. The germline V gene has CDR1 SGHTA and CDR2 FQGNSA. The trim removed 6 bases at V and 5 bases at J, leaving 5 bases unmatched. CDR3 size: 14 residues.

This chain uses TRBV2 with TRBJ1-2, with D perhaps TRBD1 (5 bases). Deletions cut 1 base from V and 5 bases from J, with 11 bases between. The CDR3 is 14 amino acids. CDR1 is SNHLY and CDR2 is FYNNEI in the germline V gene. The CDR3, as DNA: TGTGCCAGCAGTGAAGGCGGGAGGGGATATGGCTACACCTTC. Protein sequence: CASSEGGRGYGYTF.

V is TRBV29-1 and J is TRBJ2-3; possibly TRBD1 for D (5 bases). The germline V gene has CDR1 SQVTM and CDR2 ANQGSEA. Trimming took 0 bases from V and 1 from J, leaving 11 bases between them. CDR3 length equals 15 residues. CDR3: CSVEDLGRGTDTQYF. CDR3 in DNA: TGCAGCGTTGAAGATTTGGGCAGGGGCACAGATACGCAGTATTTT.

The chain recombines TRBV11-2 with TRBJ1-4, with D possibly TRBD1 on 5 matching bases. Germline V CDR1 and CDR2: SGHAT, FQNNGV. CDR3 size: 15 residues. V was trimmed by 5 bases and J by 5 bases, leaving 15 bases between them. The CDR3 DNA follows: TGTGCCAGCAGCCCAGTAACAGGAGCGAATGAAAAACTGTTTTTT. This translates into CASSPVTGANEKLFF.

This chain joins TRBV9 and TRBJ1-1; TRBD1 aligns across 9 bases. The J segment lost 8 bases and the V segment lost 7 bases, leaving 6 bases of the junction unmatched. This CDR3 has 12 residues. From germline, CDR1 is SGDLS and CDR2 YYNGEE. The CDR3 sequence: CASGSDRGEAFF. The CDR3 DNA reads TGTGCCAGCGGCTCCGACAGGGGGGAAGCTTTCTTT. The full variable domain, in which reference TRBV9 and TRBJ1-1 provide the parts outside the CDR3, is DSGVTQTPKHLITATGQRVTLRCSPRSGDLSVYWYQQSLDQGLQFLIQYYNGEERAKGNILERFSAQQFPDLHSELNLSSLELGDSALYFCASGSDRGEAFFGQGTRLTVV.

This clone was counted once. The J gene is TRBJ1-5, the V gene TRBV24-1; 7 nucleotides match TRBD1. The ends lost 1 base at V and 12 bases at J; junction bases unmatched: 2. The CDR3 covers 12 residues. Germline V gives CDR1 KGHDR, CDR2 SFDVKD. The CDR3 here is CATSDLGDSQHF. The CDR3 bases are TGTGCCACCAGTGATTTAGGGGACAGCCAGCATTTT.